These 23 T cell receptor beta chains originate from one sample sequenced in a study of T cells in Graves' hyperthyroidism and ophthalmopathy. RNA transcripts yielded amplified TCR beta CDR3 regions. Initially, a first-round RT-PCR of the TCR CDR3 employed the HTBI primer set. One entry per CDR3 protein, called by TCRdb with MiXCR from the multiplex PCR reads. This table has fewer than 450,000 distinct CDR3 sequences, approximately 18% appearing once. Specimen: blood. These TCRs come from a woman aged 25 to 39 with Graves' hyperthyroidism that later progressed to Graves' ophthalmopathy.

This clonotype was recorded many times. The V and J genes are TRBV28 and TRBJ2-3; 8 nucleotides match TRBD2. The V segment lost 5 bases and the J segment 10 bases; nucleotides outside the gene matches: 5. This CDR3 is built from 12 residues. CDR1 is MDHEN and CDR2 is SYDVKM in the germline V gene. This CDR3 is CASSETSEAQYF. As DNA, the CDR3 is TGTGCCAGCAGTGAGACTAGCGAGGCGCAGTATTTT.

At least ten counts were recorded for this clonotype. CDR3 coding DNA: TGCAGTGCTCGCGGGACTAGCGGGGCGCAGTATTTT. It encodes CSARGTSGAQYF. This chain joins TRBV20-1 and TRBJ2-3; 13 bases are shared with TRBD2. Trimming cost V 5 bases and J 10 bases; bases outside gene matches: 3. CDR3 length equals 12 residues. The germline gives CDR1 DFQATT, CDR2 SNEGSKA (reference sequence).

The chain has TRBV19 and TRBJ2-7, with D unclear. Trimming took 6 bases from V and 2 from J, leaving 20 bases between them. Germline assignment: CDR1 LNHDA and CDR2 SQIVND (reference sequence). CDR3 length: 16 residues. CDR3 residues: CASRETSDERTYEQYF. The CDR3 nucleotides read TGTGCCAGTAGAGAAACATCCGACGAAAGAACCTACGAGCAGTACTTC.

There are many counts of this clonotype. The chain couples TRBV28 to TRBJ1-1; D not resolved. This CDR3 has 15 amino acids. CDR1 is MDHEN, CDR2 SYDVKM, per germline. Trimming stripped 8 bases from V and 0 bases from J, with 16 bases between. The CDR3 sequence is CASARVSGLNTEAFF. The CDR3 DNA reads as TGTGCCAGCGCCCGAGTGTCGGGTTTGAACACTGAAGCTTTCTTT.

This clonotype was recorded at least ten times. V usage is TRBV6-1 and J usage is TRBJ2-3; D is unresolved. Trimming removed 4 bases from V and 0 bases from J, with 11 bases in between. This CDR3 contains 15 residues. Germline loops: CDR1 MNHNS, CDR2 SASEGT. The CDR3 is CASSGYSLSTDTQYF. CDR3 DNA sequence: TGTGCCAGCAGTGGTTATAGCCTAAGCACAGATACGCAGTATTTT.

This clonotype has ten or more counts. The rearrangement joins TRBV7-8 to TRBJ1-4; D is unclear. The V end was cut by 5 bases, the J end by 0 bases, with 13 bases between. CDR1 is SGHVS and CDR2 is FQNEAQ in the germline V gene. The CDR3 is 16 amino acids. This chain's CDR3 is CASSPYPSATNEKLFF. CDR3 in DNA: TGTGCCAGCAGCCCATACCCCTCCGCAACTAATGAAAAACTGTTTTTT.

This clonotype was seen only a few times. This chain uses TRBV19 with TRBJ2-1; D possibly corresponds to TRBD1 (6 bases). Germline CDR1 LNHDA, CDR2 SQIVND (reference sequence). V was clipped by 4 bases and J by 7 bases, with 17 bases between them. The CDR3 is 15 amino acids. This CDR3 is CASSTYTGTRNEQFF. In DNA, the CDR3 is TGTGCCAGTAGTACCTACACCGGGACACGAAATGAGCAGTTCTTC.

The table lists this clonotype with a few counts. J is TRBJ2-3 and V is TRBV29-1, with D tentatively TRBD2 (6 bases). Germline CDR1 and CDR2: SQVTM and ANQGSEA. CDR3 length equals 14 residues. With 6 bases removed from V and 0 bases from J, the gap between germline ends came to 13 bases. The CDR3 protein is CSVGTGSSTDTQYF. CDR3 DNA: TGCAGCGTGGGGACTGGGAGTAGCACAGATACGCAGTATTTT.

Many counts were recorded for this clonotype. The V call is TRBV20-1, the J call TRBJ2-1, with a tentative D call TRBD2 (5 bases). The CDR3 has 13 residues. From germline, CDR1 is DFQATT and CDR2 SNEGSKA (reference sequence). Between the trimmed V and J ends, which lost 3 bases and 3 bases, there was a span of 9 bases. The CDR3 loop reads CSASRGDYNEQFF. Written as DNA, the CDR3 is TGCAGTGCTAGCCGGGGTGACTACAATGAGCAGTTCTTC.

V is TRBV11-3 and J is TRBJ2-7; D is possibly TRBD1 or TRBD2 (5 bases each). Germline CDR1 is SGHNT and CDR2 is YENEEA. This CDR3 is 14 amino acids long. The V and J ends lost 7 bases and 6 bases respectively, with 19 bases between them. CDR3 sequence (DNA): TGTGCCAGCACCAGAGGGGAGCAGCCTAGCGAGCAGTACTTC. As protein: CASTRGEQPSEQYF.

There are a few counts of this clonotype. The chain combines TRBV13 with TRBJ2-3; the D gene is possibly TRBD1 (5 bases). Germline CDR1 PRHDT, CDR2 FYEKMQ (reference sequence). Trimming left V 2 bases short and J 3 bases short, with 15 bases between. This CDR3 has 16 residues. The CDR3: CASSLLGATTTDTQYF. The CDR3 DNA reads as TGTGCCAGCAGCTTATTAGGGGCTACAACTACAGATACGCAGTATTTT.

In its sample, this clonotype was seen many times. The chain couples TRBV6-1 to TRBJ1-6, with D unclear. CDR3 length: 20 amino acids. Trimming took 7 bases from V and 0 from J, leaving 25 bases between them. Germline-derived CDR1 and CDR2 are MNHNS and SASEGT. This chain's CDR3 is CASKQMAFVSSSSYNSPLHF. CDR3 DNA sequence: TGTGCCAGCAAACAAATGGCGTTCGTGTCGTCTAGCTCCTATAATTCACCCCTCCACTTT.

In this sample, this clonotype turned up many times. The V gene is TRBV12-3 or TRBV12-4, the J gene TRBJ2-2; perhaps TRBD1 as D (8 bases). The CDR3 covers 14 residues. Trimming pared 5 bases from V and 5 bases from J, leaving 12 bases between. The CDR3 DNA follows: TGTGCCAGCAGTCACAGGGGGGGAACCGGGGAGCTGTTTTTT. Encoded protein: CASSHRGGTGELFF.

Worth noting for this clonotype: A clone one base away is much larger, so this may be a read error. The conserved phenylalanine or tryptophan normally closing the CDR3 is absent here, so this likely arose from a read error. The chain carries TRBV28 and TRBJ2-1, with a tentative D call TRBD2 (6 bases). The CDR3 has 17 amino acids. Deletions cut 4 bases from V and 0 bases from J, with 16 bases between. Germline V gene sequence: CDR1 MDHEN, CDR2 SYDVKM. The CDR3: CASSSTHLASSYNEQFL. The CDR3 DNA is TGTGCCAGCAGTTCCACCCATCTAGCGAGCTCCTACAATGAGCAGTTCTTA.

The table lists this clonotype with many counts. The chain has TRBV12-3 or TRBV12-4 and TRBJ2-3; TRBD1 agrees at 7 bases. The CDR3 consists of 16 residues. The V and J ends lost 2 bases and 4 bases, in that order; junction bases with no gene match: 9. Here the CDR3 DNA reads TGTGCCAGCAGTTTAAGTTTAATAGGGACAGCAGATACGCAGTATTTT. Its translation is CASSLSLIGTADTQYF.

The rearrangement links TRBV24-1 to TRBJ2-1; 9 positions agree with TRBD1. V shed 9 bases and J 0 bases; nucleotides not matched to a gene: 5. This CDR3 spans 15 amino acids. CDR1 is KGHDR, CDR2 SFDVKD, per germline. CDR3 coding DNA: TGTGCCACCGGGACAGGGAGAGACTCCTACAATGAGCAGTTCTTC. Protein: CATGTGRDSYNEQFF.

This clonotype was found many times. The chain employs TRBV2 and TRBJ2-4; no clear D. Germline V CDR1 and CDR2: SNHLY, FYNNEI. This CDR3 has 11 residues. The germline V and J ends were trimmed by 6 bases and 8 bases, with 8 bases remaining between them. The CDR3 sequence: CASRDLYIQYF. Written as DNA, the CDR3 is TGTGCCAGCAGAGACTTGTACATTCAGTACTTC.

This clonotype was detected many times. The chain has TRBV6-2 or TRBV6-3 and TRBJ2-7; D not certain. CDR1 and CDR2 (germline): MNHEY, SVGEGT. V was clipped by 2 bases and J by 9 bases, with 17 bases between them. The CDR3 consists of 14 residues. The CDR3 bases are TGTGCCAGCAGTTACCAACTCTTCCGTCCGCGGCAGTACTTC. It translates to CASSYQLFRPRQYF.

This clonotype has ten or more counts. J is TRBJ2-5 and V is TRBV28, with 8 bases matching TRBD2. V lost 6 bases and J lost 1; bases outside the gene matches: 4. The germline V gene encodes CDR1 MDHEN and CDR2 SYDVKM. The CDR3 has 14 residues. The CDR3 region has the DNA TGTGCCAGCAGCCCAACTAGCGGCCAAGAGACCCAGTACTTC. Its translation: CASSPTSGQETQYF.

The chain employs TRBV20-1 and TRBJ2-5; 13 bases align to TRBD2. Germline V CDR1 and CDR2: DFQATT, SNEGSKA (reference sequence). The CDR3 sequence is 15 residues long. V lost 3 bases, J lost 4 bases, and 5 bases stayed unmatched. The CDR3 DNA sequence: TGCAGTGCTAGTGGGACTAGCGGGGTCCGAGAGACCCAGTACTTC. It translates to CSASGTSGVRETQYF.

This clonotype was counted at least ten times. CDR3 protein: CASSGRDRGSYEQYF. The CDR3 bases are TGTGCCAGCAGTGGCCGGGACAGGGGCTCCTACGAGCAGTACTTC. The V gene is TRBV12-3 or TRBV12-4, the J gene TRBJ2-7, with 10 positions matching TRBD1. V was pared by 5 bases and J by 0 bases, with 4 bases of the junction left unmatched. CDR3 length: 15 amino acids.

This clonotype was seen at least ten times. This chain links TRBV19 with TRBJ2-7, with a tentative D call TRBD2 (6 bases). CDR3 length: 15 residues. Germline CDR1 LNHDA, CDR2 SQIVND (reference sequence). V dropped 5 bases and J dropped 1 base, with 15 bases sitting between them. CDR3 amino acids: CASSAAGTASYEQYF. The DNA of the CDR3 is TGTGCCAGTAGTGCCGCGGGAACCGCATCCTACGAGCAGTACTTC.

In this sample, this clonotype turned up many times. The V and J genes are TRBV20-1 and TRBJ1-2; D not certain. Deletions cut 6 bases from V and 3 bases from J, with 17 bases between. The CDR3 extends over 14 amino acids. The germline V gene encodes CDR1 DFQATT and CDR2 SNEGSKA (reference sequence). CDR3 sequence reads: CSAQDQRQDYGYTF. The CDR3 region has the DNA TGCAGTGCCCAAGACCAGCGGCAGGACTATGGCTACACCTTC.